This TCR beta chain was captured in a study of regulatory T cells in long-lasting Graves disease. This clonotype was detected only a few times. Its antigen is as yet unknown. Stated time point: newly diagnosed GD, antithyroid drugs for less than 3 months. The TCR library was made from RNA extracted from PBMCs. Study-level results: Less diverse TCR repertoires were seen in persistent Graves' patients than in newly diagnosed ones.

The junction had 7 bases not matched to a gene; V was cut back by 1 base and J by 4 bases. CDR3 size: 19 residues. Looked up from germline, CDR1 is MNHEY and CDR2 is SVGAGI. CDR3-region Arm-PCR and iRepertoire HTBI primers produced the TCR beta libraries. TCRdb ran MiXCR on the multiplex PCR reads and lists one entry per CDR3 protein. The table has 450,000 to 700,000 distinct CDR3 sequences, approximately 15% seen once. This same sample was also taken into another study, of T cells in Graves' hyperthyroidism and ophthalmopathy. That work adds: In validation, the model predicted ophthalmopathy. These predictions came a median about 6.2 months before onset.

This sequence joins TRBV6-5 and TRBJ2-2; 15 bases agree with TRBD2. The specimen comprised peripheral blood mononuclear cells (PBMCs), sampled at new diagnosis, from a patient treated with antithyroid drugs. The sequence came from a man aged 25 to 45 with Graves disease. Written as DNA, the CDR3 is TGTGCCAGCAGTTACTTACGGACTAGCGGGAGGGCCCCCACCGGGGAGCTGTTTTTT. It yields the protein CASSYLRTSGRAPTGELFF.